The 30 T cell receptor beta chains below all came from one sample that was sequenced in a study of PD-L1 blockade in urothelial cancer. Generated by immunoSEQ multiplex PCR, the TCRdb table keeps only in-frame clones and is missing some. The table has approximately 120,000 clones, about 82% seen once. Stated time point: peripheral blood 6 weeks after treatment start. Sequencing was performed on PBMCs, taken around atezolizumab (anti-PD-L1) treatment. Source of these receptors: a man between 50 and 59 years old with urothelial cancer.

CDR3 amino acids: CACEGDPYNEQFF. Here the CDR3 DNA reads TGTGCTTGCGAGGGGGATCCCTACAATGAGCAGTTCTTC. The J gene is TRBJ2-1, the V gene TRBV7-9; D possibly corresponds to TRBD1 (6 bases). The CDR3 loop spans 13 amino acids. Germline values: CDR1 SEHNR, CDR2 FQNEAQ (reference sequence).

This chain connects TRBV7-2 to TRBJ2-5, with TRBD1 matching over 9 bases. With V trimmed by 2 bases and J by 1 base, 2 bases remained unmatched. CDR1 SGHTA and CDR2 FQGNSA come from the germline V gene. This CDR3 region has 15 residues. CDR3 amino acids: CASSLNRGRQETQYF. The DNA of the CDR3 is TGTGCCAGCAGCTTAAACAGGGGGCGCCAAGAGACCCAGTACTTC. Full variable domain (outside the CDR3, taken from reference TRBV7-2 and TRBJ2-5): GAGVSQSPSNKVTEKGKDVELRCDPISGHTALYWYRQSLGQGLEFLIYFQGNSAPDKSGLPSDRFSAERTGGSVSTLTIQRTQQEDSAVYLCASSLNRGRQETQYFGPGTRLLVL.

The rearrangement links TRBV10-3 to TRBJ2-2; 8 positions agree with TRBD2. The CDR3 sequence is 16 residues long. With 6 bases clipped from V and 5 bases from J, the junction kept 11 bases outside the gene matches. CDR1 ENHRY and CDR2 SYGVKD come from the germline V gene. The CDR3 bases are TGTGCCATCAGACGAGTCGGTAGCGGGACAACCGGGGAGCTGTTTTTT. Protein sequence: CAIRRVGSGTTGELFF.

The chain has TRBV19 and TRBJ2-2; D is ambiguous. Germline lookup yields CDR1 LNHDA and CDR2 SQIVND (reference sequence). Trimming pared 6 bases from V and 2 bases from J, leaving 13 bases between. This CDR3 is 15 amino acids long. CDR3 amino acids: CASRTRSTNTGELFF. As DNA, the CDR3 is TGTGCCAGTAGAACCCGGAGTACAAACACCGGGGAGCTGTTTTTT.

The chain combines TRBV19 with TRBJ1-4, with no clear D. V was shortened by 7 bases and J by 7 bases, with 22 bases between the two germline ends. Germline V gene lookup returns CDR1 LNHDA and CDR2 SQIVND (reference sequence). The CDR3 is 16 residues long. CDR3: CASTINAMVISEKLFF. The CDR3 DNA sequence: TGTGCCAGTACCATTAACGCGATGGTTATATCTGAAAAACTGTTTTTT.

The chain employs TRBV7-9 and TRBJ2-5; 15 nucleotides align to TRBD2. With 5 bases clipped from V and 5 bases from J, the junction kept 9 bases outside the gene matches. The CDR3 runs 17 residues. Germline V gene data show CDR1 as SEHNR and CDR2 as FQNEAQ (reference sequence). DNA for the CDR3: TGTGCCAGCAGCGCCCCGGGACTAGCGGGAGGCCGGGAGACCCAGTACTTC. It codes for CASSAPGLAGGRETQYF.

The chain links TRBV27 to TRBJ2-7; 11 positions match TRBD2. The germline V gene encodes CDR1 MNHEY and CDR2 SMNVEV (reference sequence). This CDR3 spans 19 amino acids. V shed 0 bases, J shed 1 base, and the junction held 11 bases outside the gene matches. CDR3 nucleotide sequence: TGTGCCAGCAGTTTATCGCAGACGGGACTAGCGGAAGTGTCCTACGAGCAGTACTTC. Residues: CASSLSQTGLAEVSYEQYF.

The rearrangement uses TRBV4-1 and TRBJ2-7; D gene uncertain. CDR1 is MGHRA and CDR2 is YSYEKL in the germline V gene. Trimming shortened V by 0 bases and J by 2 bases, and 11 bases separated the two germline ends. The CDR3 covers 15 residues. The CDR3 DNA reads as TGCGCCAGCAGCCAAGATCGCCAGAAGACCTACGAGCAGTACTTC. Translating gives CASSQDRQKTYEQYF.

The chain recombines TRBV5-1 with TRBJ1-4; maybe TRBD1 (5 bases). This CDR3 has 14 amino acids. V was trimmed by 4 bases and J by 2 bases, leaving 9 bases between them. Germline V CDR1 and CDR2: SGHRS, YFSETQ. CDR3 loop: CASSPRQTNEKLFF. CDR3 coding DNA: TGCGCCAGCAGCCCCCGACAGACTAATGAAAAACTGTTTTTT.

This clone has only one observation. The chain recombines TRBV11-3 with TRBJ2-3, with D possibly being TRBD2 (5 bases). V gave up 5 bases and J gave up 0 bases, with 12 bases separating them. This CDR3 has 15 residues. The germline V gene has CDR1 SGHNT and CDR2 YENEEA. DNA of the CDR3: TGTGCCAGCAGCCCCGGAGGCAGTAGCACAGATACGCAGTATTTT. This sequence encodes CASSPGGSSTDTQYF.

CDR3 in DNA: TGTGCCAGCAGGGAAAGACGGATAAAGGGGCACACTGAAGCTTTCTTT. It specifies CASRERRIKGHTEAFF. J is TRBJ1-1 and V is TRBV28, with D perhaps TRBD1 (5 bases). CDR1 and CDR2 from the germline V gene are MDHEN and SYDVKM. The CDR3 contains 16 residues. With 6 bases removed from V and 3 bases from J, the gap between germline ends came to 20 bases.

The rearrangement joins TRBV2 to TRBJ2-3, with 7 bases matching TRBD1. The junction had 4 bases not matched to a gene; V was cut back by 4 bases and J by 6 bases. In germline, CDR1 is SNHLY, CDR2 FYNNEI. The CDR3 length is 13 residues. CDR3 sequence reads: CASSGIRGDTQYF. The CDR3 region has the DNA TGTGCCAGCAGTGGAATCAGGGGGGATACGCAGTATTTT.

The chain carries TRBV7-8 and TRBJ1-4; the D is unclear. V was cut by 7 bases and J by 4 bases, with 13 bases left in between. The germline V gene encodes CDR1 SGHVS and CDR2 FQNEAQ. The CDR3 spans 14 residues. DNA of the CDR3: TGTGCCAGCACCGAGCGATGGGTTAATGAAAAACTGTTTTTT. It codes for CASTERWVNEKLFF.

The chain recombines TRBV18 with TRBJ1-4; 12 nucleotides agree with TRBD1. Trimming removed 1 base from V and 8 bases from J; junction bases left unmatched: 5. The CDR3 has 16 amino acids. Germline lookup yields CDR1 KGHSH and CDR2 LQKENI. The CDR3 reads CASSPLSGTGGEKLFF. In nucleotides, the CDR3 is TGTGCCAGCTCACCACTCTCCGGGACAGGGGGCGAAAAACTGTTTTTT.

The J gene is TRBJ2-6, the V gene TRBV19, with D possibly TRBD1 on 5 matching bases. The V gene lost 4 bases and the J gene lost 4 bases, with 11 bases spanning the gap. The CDR3 extends over 15 amino acids. CDR1 LNHDA and CDR2 SQIVND come from the germline V gene (reference sequence). CDR3 sequence: CASSSPQGGANVLTF. In nucleotides, the CDR3 is TGTGCCAGTAGTAGCCCCCAGGGCGGGGCCAACGTCCTGACTTTC.

This clone has more than one count but fewer than ten. This chain links TRBV6-1 with TRBJ1-3, with 7 bases lining up with TRBD1. Germline V gives CDR1 MNHNS, CDR2 SASEGT. V gave up 5 bases and J gave up 0 bases; unmatched junction bases: 4. The CDR3 extends over 15 amino acids. The CDR3 DNA reads as TGTGCCAGCAGTCAAACAGGGGTCTCTGGAAACACCATATATTTT. Amino acid sequence: CASSQTGVSGNTIYF.

The V gene is TRBV6-5, the J gene TRBJ1-6, with D possibly matching TRBD1 (5 bases). The ends were cut back, 4 bases at V and 7 bases at J, with 14 bases in the middle. Looked up from germline, CDR1 is MNHEY and CDR2 is SVGAGI. The CDR3 runs 15 residues. The CDR3 sequence: CASSSGPPWNSPLHF. CDR3 DNA: TGTGCCAGCAGTTCAGGGCCGCCTTGGAATTCACCCCTCCACTTT.

V usage is TRBV4-1 and J usage is TRBJ2-7, with 8 bases that match TRBD2. Germline V gene data show CDR1 as MGHRA and CDR2 as YSYEKL. The V and J ends lost 3 bases and 3 bases, in that order; junction bases with no gene match: 19. The CDR3 spans 19 residues. The CDR3 spells CASSHRKGLGGTSFYEQYF. The CDR3 DNA reads as TGCGCCAGCAGCCACCGAAAGGGTCTGGGTGGGACTAGTTTCTACGAGCAGTACTTC.

V is TRBV4-1 and J is TRBJ2-7; weak D call: TRBD1 (7 bases). Per the germline V gene, CDR1 is MGHRA and CDR2 is YSYEKL. The CDR3 totals 17 residues. Trimming took off 2 bases at V and 4 bases at J, with 21 bases between the two ends. The CDR3 nucleotides read TGCGCCAGCAGCCAATCAATAGGTCCCGCAGGGGGGTACGAGCAGTACTTC. Its translation: CASSQSIGPAGGYEQYF.

The CDR3 is CAWTSGNTIYF. The DNA of the CDR3 is TGTGCCTGGACGTCGGGAAACACCATATATTTT. The V call is TRBV30, the J call TRBJ1-3; unclear D gene. The CDR3 runs to 11 residues. Germline V CDR1 and CDR2: GTSNPN, SVGIG (reference sequence). The ends were cut back, 4 bases at V and 4 bases at J, with 5 bases in the middle.

This chain connects TRBV23-1 to TRBJ2-1, with 8 bases aligning to TRBD2. TRBV23-1 is an open reading frame, and its role is uncertain. The CDR3 is 19 amino acids. V shed 0 bases and J 3 bases; nucleotides not matched to a gene: 13. This chain's CDR3 is CASSQSGTGLAANYNEQFF. CDR3 DNA: TGCGCCAGCAGTCAATCGGGAACAGGACTAGCAGCAAACTACAATGAGCAGTTCTTC.

The chain links TRBV28 to TRBJ2-5; TRBD2 agrees at 10 bases. Germline V gene data show CDR1 as MDHEN and CDR2 as SYDVKM. V shed 5 bases, J shed 2 bases, and the junction held 2 bases outside the gene matches. This CDR3 has 14 amino acids. The CDR3 spells CASSVLAGQETQYF. The CDR3 DNA sequence: TGTGCCAGCAGTGTACTAGCGGGACAAGAGACCCAGTACTTC. The full variable domain, rest sourced from reference TRBV28 and TRBJ2-5, is DVKVTQSSRYLVKRTGEKVFLECVQDMDHENMFWYRQDPGLGLRLIYFSYDVKMKEKGDIPEGYSVSREKKERFSLILESASTNQTSMYLCASSVLAGQETQYFGPGTRLLVL.

This clone has only one observation. This chain connects TRBV28 to TRBJ2-1; 8 positions match TRBD2. CDR1 MDHEN and CDR2 SYDVKM come from the germline V gene. With 7 bases clipped from V and 6 bases from J, the junction kept 5 bases outside the gene matches. This CDR3 is built from 13 residues. CDR3 coding DNA: TGTGCCAGCATTCGGCGGGAGGTCAATGAGCAGTTCTTC. Protein: CASIRREVNEQFF. The full variable domain, in which reference TRBV28 and TRBJ2-1 provide the parts outside the CDR3, is DVKVTQSSRYLVKRTGEKVFLECVQDMDHENMFWYRQDPGLGLRLIYFSYDVKMKEKGDIPEGYSVSREKKERFSLILESASTNQTSMYLCASIRREVNEQFFGPGTRLTVL.

V and J are TRBV5-1 and TRBJ2-7; 8 bases match TRBD1. V lost 3 bases to trimming and J lost 7 bases; unmatched junction nucleotides: 12. There are 15 residues in the CDR3. Germline CDR1 and CDR2: SGHRS and YFSETQ. The DNA of the CDR3 is TGCGCCAGCAGCTGGGACCGTCCCCGACAGGGGGAGCAGTACTTC. Residues: CASSWDRPRQGEQYF.

This clone has a handful of counts. The rearrangement uses TRBV28 and TRBJ1-2; D remains ambiguous. V lost 5 bases and J lost 7, with 14 bases in between. Germline V CDR1 and CDR2: MDHEN, SYDVKM. The CDR3 has 13 amino acids. The CDR3 here is CASSPRREGGYTF. DNA of the CDR3: TGTGCCAGCAGTCCCCGCCGGGAAGGTGGCTACACCTTC.

V is TRBV28 and J is TRBJ1-5, with D tentatively TRBD1 (5 bases). The CDR3 is 15 residues long. Per the germline V gene, CDR1 is MDHEN and CDR2 is SYDVKM. Between the trimmed V and J ends, which lost 3 bases and 7 bases, there was a span of 16 bases. The CDR3 sequence: CASSLPRAHSQPQHF. CDR3 nucleotides: TGTGCCAGCAGTTTGCCCAGGGCCCATTCGCAGCCCCAGCATTTT.

Only a few counts were recorded for this clone. V gene TRBV4-1 combines with J gene TRBJ1-2; weak D call: TRBD1 (6 bases). Looked up from germline, CDR1 is MGHRA and CDR2 is YSYEKL. Trimming stripped 6 bases from V and 4 bases from J, with 15 bases between. This CDR3 has 14 amino acids. The CDR3 sequence: CASRIPGAGYGYTF. The DNA of the CDR3 is TGCGCCAGCAGGATCCCAGGGGCCGGCTATGGCTACACCTTC.

The chain carries TRBV5-1 and TRBJ2-1; D call uncertain. Germline CDR1 is SGHRS and CDR2 is YFSETQ. V was trimmed by 2 bases and J by 4 bases, leaving 13 bases between them. This CDR3 has 15 residues. This CDR3 is CASSFSVLVYNEQFF. The CDR3 DNA sequence: TGCGCCAGCAGCTTCTCTGTCCTAGTATACAATGAGCAGTTCTTC.

The chain carries TRBV9 and TRBJ2-3; a weak D match, TRBD2 (5 bases). In germline, CDR1 is SGDLS, CDR2 YYNGEE. V was trimmed by 5 bases and J by 4 bases, leaving 14 bases between them. CDR3 length equals 14 residues. The CDR3 region is CASSFGVAPDTQYF. The CDR3 DNA is TGTGCCAGCAGTTTCGGGGTAGCACCAGATACGCAGTATTTT.

The J gene is TRBJ2-7, the V gene TRBV19, with 10 bases lining up with TRBD2. J was trimmed by 5 bases and V by 6 bases; bases with no gene match: 10. Germline V CDR1 and CDR2: LNHDA, SQIVND (reference sequence). There are 15 residues in the CDR3. The chain's CDR3 is CASRPQASGSHEQYF. The CDR3 DNA follows: TGTGCCAGTAGGCCCCAGGCTAGCGGGAGCCACGAGCAGTACTTC.